The entry that follows covers one TCR beta chain sequence. Antigen unknown. The protocol was immunoSEQ multiplex PCR, while the TCRdb copy is restricted to in-frame clones and leaves out a portion. The repertoire holds about 64,000 clones, with 88% as singletons. Patients were ruled out by autoimmune disease history or systemic immunosuppression. This entry comes from a study of OX40 agonist ivuxolimab in advanced cancers. Study details: The group had a mean age of about 60 years, ranged from roughly 23 to 90, and was 80% to 85% male. Findings and limits, study-wide: It was not determined which antigens were specifically recognized by the peripheral T cells that had undergone clonal expansion. Clonal expansion in partial responders at 0.1-3.0 mg/kg ranked among the lowest.

CDR1 and CDR2 from the germline V gene are SGHAT and FQDESV (reference sequence). The CDR3 length is 15 residues. Trimming left V 1 base short and J 4 bases short, with 10 bases between. Sequenced material: CD4+ or CD8+ T cells sorted from blood, taken in a trial of the OX40 agonist ivuxolimab. The clonotype originates from an adult with an advanced solid tumor such as melanoma, head and neck, liver or kidney cancer. The chain carries TRBV11-1 and TRBJ2-2; D remains unclear. The CDR3 DNA reads TGTGCCAGCAGCTTAGGTCCCAGCCTCACCGGGGAGCTGTTTTTT. Protein: CASSLGPSLTGELFF.